This TCR beta chain was sequenced in a study of T cell responses to AZD1222 COVID-19 vaccine. Overall study: Timing groups of about 4 and about 12 weeks for second doses were pooled. Broader study findings: Two AZD1222 doses significantly raised spike-specific TCR breadth and depth over controls. Regions 160-218 and 743-854 dominated among vaccine-associated CD4 TCRs spanning spike. Targets within unmutated variant regions were reportedly found for nearly half of spike-specific TCRs.

The repertoire was sequenced with immunoSEQ multiplex PCR; TCRdb's copy has only in-frame clones and lacks some. The top ten hold more than 0.75% of the sample, which has approximately 190,000 clones, approximately 91% seen once. Germline V CDR1 and CDR2: SGHRS, YFSETQ. The V end was cut by 2 bases, the J end by 0 bases, with 12 bases between. This CDR3 comprises 16 residues. In regard to this clone: What it binds is unknown.

This clonotype originated in an adult in good health. The rearrangement links TRBV5-1 to TRBJ2-1, with unresolved D. This specimen consisted of peripheral blood, obtained on day 0 of AZD1222 vaccination. The CDR3 is CASSFLPKSSYNEQFF. In nucleotides, the CDR3 is TGCGCCAGCAGCTTTTTACCTAAGAGCTCCTACAATGAGCAGTTCTTC.